This TCR beta chain was retrieved from a study of OX40 agonist ivuxolimab in advanced cancers. Germline values: CDR1 MDHEN, CDR2 SYDVKM. V shed 5 bases and J shed 0 bases, with 20 bases lying between them. The CDR3 consists of 17 residues. Sequenced by immunoSEQ multiplex PCR; TCRdb stores in-frame clones only, minus some. This table has tens of thousands of clones, 90% to 95% appearing once. Study results and caveats: Among the nonresponders, some also had low normalized T-cell clonal expansion. Relative to CD4+ cells, CD8+ T cells on average had more expanded clones.

On this clone: Its target is not known.

The sample here was CD4+ or CD8+ T cells sorted from blood, taken in a trial of the OX40 agonist ivuxolimab. The chain is built from TRBV28 and TRBJ2-7, with TRBD2 as a possible D gene (5 bases). The TCR comes from an adult with an advanced solid tumor such as melanoma, head and neck, liver or kidney cancer. The CDR3 reads CASSTKTWRASSYEQYF. The CDR3 nucleotides are TGTGCCAGCAGTACAAAAACGTGGCGGGCGAGCTCCTACGAGCAGTACTTC.